The 26 T cell receptor beta chains below all came from one sample that was sequenced in a study of technical replicates of blood from a few donors (dated by TCRdb to about 2017). Library preparation was by the immunoSEQ multiplex PCR assay. TCRdb obtained this table from immuneACCESS and retained in-frame rearrangements with V and J assigned. These tables miss some clones; where compared with another copy, unresolved V genes account for less than half of the shortfall, and the remainder is unexplained. This sample lists approximately 50,000 clones; about 86% were detected once. The top ten constitute over 5.5% of the sample. The material sequenced was PBMCs. The receptors derive from a human donor in good health. Some clones in this sample may be carry-over from other donors' samples.

This clone was seen just once. The rearrangement joins TRBV5-1 to TRBJ2-3, with 11 nucleotides matching TRBD2. From germline, CDR1 is SGHRS and CDR2 YFSETQ. The J segment lost 5 bases and the V segment lost 3 bases, leaving 2 bases of the junction unmatched. CDR3 length: 14 amino acids. The CDR3 bases are TGCGCCAGCAGCTCAGGACTAGCGGGAGATACGCAGTATTTT. This codes for CASSSGLAGDTQYF.

This clone was recorded once. The chain recombines TRBV20-1 with TRBJ2-5, with D perhaps matching TRBD2 (6 bases). Between the trimmed V and J ends, which lost 8 bases and 14 bases, there was a span of 21 bases. The CDR3 has 11 amino acids. Germline loops: CDR1 DFQATT, CDR2 SNEGSKA (reference sequence). The CDR3 DNA reads as TGCAGTCTCAATCGGGGACTGTCATCCTACTTC. It is translated as CSLNRGLSSYF.

The CDR3 nucleotides are TGTGCCACCAGCAGAGATCGACAGGGGAACTATGGCTACACCTTC. Translating it yields CATSRDRQGNYGYTF. V is TRBV15 and J is TRBJ1-2, with 8 bases that match TRBD1. V was clipped by 0 bases and J by 2 bases; unmatched bases: 2. Germline CDR1 LNHNV, CDR2 YYDKDF (reference sequence). This CDR3 is built from 15 residues. The variable domain in full, completed from reference TRBV15 and TRBJ1-2, reads DAMVIQNPRYQVTQFGKPVTLSCSQTLNHNVMYWYQQKSSQAPKLLFHYYDKDFNNEADTPDNFQSRRPNTSFCFLDIRSPGLGDTAMYLCATSRDRQGNYGYTFGSGTRLTVV.

This chain joins TRBV6-6 and TRBJ1-1, with 8 bases fitting TRBD1. The CDR3 is 15 residues long. V lost 5 bases and J lost 1; bases outside the gene matches: 6. The germline V gene encodes CDR1 MNHNY and CDR2 SVGAGI (reference sequence). The CDR3 DNA sequence: TGTGCCAGCAGTAGTTCGACAGGGGAGAACACTGAAGCTTTCTTT. Encoded protein: CASSSSTGENTEAFF.

This clone was seen only once. The DNA of the CDR3 is TGTGCCTGGAGTGTACTGGAGAGGGCCACGCAGTATTTT. Translating it yields CAWSVLERATQYF. The chain recombines TRBV30 with TRBJ2-3, with D tentatively TRBD2 (5 bases). With 0 bases removed from V and 9 bases from J, the gap between germline ends came to 13 bases. Looked up from germline, CDR1 is GTSNPN and CDR2 is SVGIG (reference sequence). CDR3 length: 13 residues.

J is TRBJ1-1 and V is TRBV11-2, with TRBD1 matching 7 bases. Germline CDR1 is SGHAT and CDR2 is FQNNGV. The CDR3 loop spans 14 amino acids. Unmatched junction bases numbered 8, after V lost 5 bases and J lost 5 bases. CDR3 sequence (DNA): TGTGCCAGCAGCCCCCCAGGGGGTAGGACTGAAGCTTTCTTT. The encoded protein is CASSPPGGRTEAFF.

The rearrangement links TRBV6-5 to TRBJ2-5, with D tentatively TRBD2 (6 bases). Germline CDR1 is MNHEY and CDR2 is SVGAGI. The CDR3 spans 13 residues. V lost 4 bases to trimming and J lost 7 bases, with 13 bases between them. The CDR3 sequence: CASSSGLTGTQYF. The CDR3 nucleotides read TGTGCCAGCAGTTCGGGACTCACGGGGACCCAGTACTTC.

The chain uses TRBV6-1 and TRBJ2-1; the match to TRBD1 covers 7 bases. J was trimmed by 4 bases and V by 6 bases; bases with no gene match: 9. This CDR3 contains 15 residues. The germline CDR1 and CDR2 sequences are MNHNS and SASEGT. CDR3: CASRVTRDSYNEQFF. The DNA for the CDR3 is TGTGCCAGCAGGGTTACCCGGGACAGTTACAATGAGCAGTTCTTC.

The J gene is TRBJ2-7, the V gene TRBV4-3; D unclear. V was cut by 1 base and J by 3 bases, with 7 bases left in between. Germline CDR1 reads LGHNA; CDR2 reads YSLEER. The CDR3 loop spans 13 amino acids. CDR3 DNA sequence: TGCGCCAGCAGCCAAGGTCAATTCTACGAGCAGTACTTC. Encoded protein: CASSQGQFYEQYF.

The chain has TRBV7-2 and TRBJ1-1, with D possibly TRBD1 on 6 matching bases. V lost 0 bases and J lost 4, with 12 bases in between. This CDR3 comprises 15 residues. CDR1 and CDR2 from the germline V gene are SGHTA and FQGNSA. The CDR3 DNA is TGTGCCAGCAGCTTAGCGGGGGGGGCCATCACTGAAGCTTTCTTT. Its translation: CASSLAGGAITEAFF.

The V gene is TRBV29-1, the J gene TRBJ2-7; D remains unclear. The CDR3 runs 11 residues. CDR1 and CDR2 (germline): SQVTM, ANQGSEA. V dropped 4 bases and J dropped 3 bases, with 7 bases sitting between them. Written as DNA, the CDR3 is TGCAGCGTTGTGACAAACTACGAGCAGTACTTC. Its translation: CSVVTNYEQYF.

The CDR3 DNA reads as TGCGCCAGCCAAGGACTAGCGGGAGGGCCTTTCAATGAGCAGTTCTTC. Protein product: CASQGLAGGPFNEQFF. J is TRBJ2-1 and V is TRBV5-1; 15 bases match TRBD2. CDR3 length: 16 residues. The J segment lost 6 bases and the V segment lost 7 bases, leaving 8 bases of the junction unmatched. Germline loops: CDR1 SGHRS, CDR2 YFSETQ.

The V call is TRBV30, the J call TRBJ1-1; D might be TRBD1 (5 bases). The CDR3 spans 14 residues. The V end was cut by 0 bases, the J end by 4 bases, with 12 bases between. CDR1 and CDR2 (germline): GTSNPN, SVGIG (reference sequence). DNA of the CDR3: TGTGCCTGGAGTGTAGGCGGGGCCGGCACTGAAGCTTTCTTT. It codes for CAWSVGGAGTEAFF. Filled out from reference TRBV30 and TRBJ1-1, the complete variable domain reads SQTIHQWPATLVQPVGSPLSLECTVEGTSNPNLYWYRQAAGRGLQLLFYSVGIGQISSEVPQNLSASRPQDRQFILSSKKLLLSDSGFYLCAWSVGGAGTEAFFGQGTRLTVV.

The genes are TRBV7-9 and TRBJ1-1; TRBD1 aligns across 8 bases. The J segment lost 4 bases and the V segment lost 5 bases, leaving 9 bases of the junction unmatched. The CDR3 totals 15 residues. In germline, CDR1 is SEHNR, CDR2 FQNEAQ (reference sequence). The CDR3 nucleotides read TGTGCCAGCAGCACCCAGGGGGCGCAGGGCACTGAAGCTTTCTTT. Protein product: CASSTQGAQGTEAFF.

V usage is TRBV30 and J usage is TRBJ2-7; 7 nucleotides match TRBD2. After removal of 0 bases from V and 5 bases from J, the junction contained 7 bases not matched to a gene. This CDR3 has 14 residues. Germline lookup yields CDR1 GTSNPN and CDR2 SVGIG (reference sequence). The CDR3 bases are TGTGCCTGGAGTGTACTTCAGGGAGGGCACGAGCAGTACTTC. Its protein product is CAWSVLQGGHEQYF.

The chain is built from TRBV13 and TRBJ2-7; TRBD2 agrees at 14 bases. Germline values: CDR1 PRHDT, CDR2 FYEKMQ (reference sequence). The J segment lost 0 bases and the V segment lost 1 base, leaving 5 bases of the junction unmatched. The CDR3 sequence is 18 residues long. The CDR3: CASSLEGGTSGSSYEQYF. In DNA, the CDR3 is TGTGCCAGCAGCTTAGAGGGGGGGACTAGCGGGAGCTCCTACGAGCAGTACTTC.

The J gene is TRBJ2-7, the V gene TRBV5-1; TRBD2 matches 8 bases. The CDR3 covers 14 residues. Per germline, CDR1 SGHRS and CDR2 YFSETQ. V trimming: 5 bases; J trimming: 4 bases; junction bases outside the gene matches: 8. The CDR3 region is CASRSSGTEYEQYF. For the CDR3, the DNA is TGCGCCAGCAGAAGTAGCGGGACCGAATACGAGCAGTACTTC.

This clone was observed a single time. CDR3 in DNA: TGTGCCAGCAGCTTAGATGTTAAAGGACTAGCGGAATACAATGAGCAGTTCTTC. Encoded protein: CASSLDVKGLAEYNEQFF. V gene TRBV11-3 combines with J gene TRBJ2-1; 10 nucleotides agree with TRBD2. V shed 0 bases, J shed 4 bases, and the junction held 9 bases outside the gene matches. The CDR3 runs 18 residues. In germline, CDR1 is SGHNT, CDR2 YENEEA.

This clone was picked up a small number of times. The V gene is TRBV11-2, the J gene TRBJ1-1, with D uncertain. Per germline, CDR1 SGHAT and CDR2 FQNNGV. Between the trimmed V and J ends, which lost 8 bases and 5 bases, there was a span of 9 bases. CDR3 length: 11 residues. The chain's CDR3 is CASRLSTEAFF. The DNA of the CDR3 is TGTGCCAGCCGCCTTAGTACTGAAGCTTTCTTT.

The V call is TRBV6-5, the J call TRBJ1-2; 7 nucleotides agree with TRBD1. CDR1 and CDR2 (germline): MNHEY, SVGAGI. The CDR3 contains 15 residues. V dropped 6 bases and J dropped 6; count of bases not matched to a gene: 13. The CDR3 DNA sequence: TGTGCCAGCAGACGGGACAGAGGCGATCCGGATGGCTACACCTTC. Translation: CASRRDRGDPDGYTF.

The chain links TRBV5-6 to TRBJ1-4; D is possibly TRBD1 (6 bases). CDR3 length: 13 amino acids. The V end was cut by 2 bases, the J end by 12 bases, with 14 bases between. Germline CDR1 and CDR2: SGHDT and YYEEEE. The CDR3, as DNA: TGTGCCAGCAGCTTTCAACAGGGTTGGGAACTGTTTTTT. Protein: CASSFQQGWELFF.

The V gene is TRBV4-2, the J gene TRBJ2-2; TRBD2 agrees at 12 bases. The CDR3 runs 16 residues. Germline-derived CDR1 and CDR2 are LGHNA and YNFKEQ. Germline trimming cut 0 bases from V and 6 bases from J; bases unmatched to any gene: 2. Here the CDR3 reads CASSQDPSGRAGELFF. The CDR3 DNA is TGTGCCAGCAGCCAAGATCCTAGCGGGAGGGCCGGGGAGCTGTTTTTT.

The V call is TRBV2, the J call TRBJ1-6, with D possibly being TRBD1 (6 bases). The CDR3 length is 15 residues. V lost 7 bases and J 7 bases, leaving 17 bases between the germline ends. The germline CDR1 and CDR2 sequences are SNHLY and FYNNEI. The CDR3 DNA reads TGTGCCAGCACCGGTGCGGGGGGCGGGAATTCACCCCTCCACTTT. Residues: CASTGAGGGNSPLHF.

The V gene is TRBV5-6, the J gene TRBJ2-2, with 8 nucleotides matching TRBD1. Germline lookup yields CDR1 SGHDT and CDR2 YYEEEE. After removal of 0 bases from V and 6 bases from J, the junction contained 7 bases not matched to a gene. The CDR3 spans 16 residues. DNA of the CDR3: TGTGCCAGCAGCTTGGGGATCAGGGGGCCAGCCGGGGAGCTGTTTTTT. It is translated as CASSLGIRGPAGELFF.

The genes are TRBV9 and TRBJ1-5, with D perhaps TRBD1 (6 bases). The V gene lost 2 bases and the J gene lost 3 bases, with 12 bases spanning the gap. Germline CDR1 SGDLS, CDR2 YYNGEE. The CDR3 is 15 residues long. As DNA, the CDR3 is TGTGCCAGCAGCGTCACAGGGACTATCAATCAGCCCCAGCATTTT. It encodes CASSVTGTINQPQHF.

The rearrangement uses TRBV6-5 and TRBJ1-5; D is perhaps TRBD1 (6 bases). In germline, CDR1 is MNHEY, CDR2 SVGAGI. The ends were cut back, 4 bases at V and 4 bases at J, with 14 bases in the middle. CDR3 size: 15 residues. CDR3 in amino acids: CASSLFQGPNQPQHF. For the CDR3, the DNA is TGTGCCAGCAGTTTGTTCCAGGGGCCAAATCAGCCCCAGCATTTT.